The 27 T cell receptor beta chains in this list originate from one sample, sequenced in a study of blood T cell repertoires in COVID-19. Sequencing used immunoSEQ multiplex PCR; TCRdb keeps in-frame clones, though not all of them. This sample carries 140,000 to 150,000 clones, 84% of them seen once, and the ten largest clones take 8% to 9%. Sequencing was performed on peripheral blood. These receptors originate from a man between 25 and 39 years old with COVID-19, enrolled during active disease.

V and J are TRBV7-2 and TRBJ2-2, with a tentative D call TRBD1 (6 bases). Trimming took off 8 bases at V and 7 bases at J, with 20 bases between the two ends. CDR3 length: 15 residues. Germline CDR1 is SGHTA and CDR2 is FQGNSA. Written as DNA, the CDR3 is TGTGCCAGCTCGAAAAGGAGCAGGGGCGACGGGGAGCTGTTTTTT. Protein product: CASSKRSRGDGELFF. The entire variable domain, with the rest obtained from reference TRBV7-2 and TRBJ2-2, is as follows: GAGVSQSPSNKVTEKGKDVELRCDPISGHTALYWYRQSLGQGLEFLIYFQGNSAPDKSGLPSDRFSAERTGGSVSTLTIQRTQQEDSAVYLCASSKRSRGDGELFFGEGSRLTVL.

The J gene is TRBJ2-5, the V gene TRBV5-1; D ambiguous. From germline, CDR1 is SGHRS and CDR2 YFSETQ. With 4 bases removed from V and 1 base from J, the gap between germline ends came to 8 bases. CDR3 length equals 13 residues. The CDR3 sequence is CASSPGPQETQYF. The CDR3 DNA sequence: TGCGCCAGCAGCCCGGGTCCCCAAGAGACCCAGTACTTC.

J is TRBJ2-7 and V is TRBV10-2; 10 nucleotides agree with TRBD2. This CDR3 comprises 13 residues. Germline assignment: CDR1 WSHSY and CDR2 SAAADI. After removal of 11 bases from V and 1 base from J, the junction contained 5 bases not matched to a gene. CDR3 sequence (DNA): TGCGCCGGGGCTAGCGGGAGTTCCTACGAGCAGTACTTC. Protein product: CAGASGSSYEQYF.

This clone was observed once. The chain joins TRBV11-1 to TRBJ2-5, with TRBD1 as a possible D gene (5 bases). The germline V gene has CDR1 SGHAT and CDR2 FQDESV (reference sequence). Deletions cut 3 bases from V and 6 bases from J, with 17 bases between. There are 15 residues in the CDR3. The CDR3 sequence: CASSFVAGKVQTQYF. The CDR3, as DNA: TGTGCCAGCAGCTTCGTTGCAGGGAAAGTCCAGACCCAGTACTTC.

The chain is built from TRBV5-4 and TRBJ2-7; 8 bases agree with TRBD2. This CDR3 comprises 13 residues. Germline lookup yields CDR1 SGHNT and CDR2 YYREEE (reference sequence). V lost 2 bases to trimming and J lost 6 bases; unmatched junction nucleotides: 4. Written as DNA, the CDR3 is TGTGCCAGCAGCTTAGCGGGAGTAAGCGAGCAGTACTTC. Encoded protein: CASSLAGVSEQYF. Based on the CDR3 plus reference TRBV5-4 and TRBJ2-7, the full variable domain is ETGVTQSPTHLIKTRGQQVTLRCSSQSGHNTVSWYQQALGQGPQFIFQYYREEENGRGNFPPRFSGLQFPNYSSELNVNALELDDSALYLCASSLAGVSEQYFGPGTRLTVT.

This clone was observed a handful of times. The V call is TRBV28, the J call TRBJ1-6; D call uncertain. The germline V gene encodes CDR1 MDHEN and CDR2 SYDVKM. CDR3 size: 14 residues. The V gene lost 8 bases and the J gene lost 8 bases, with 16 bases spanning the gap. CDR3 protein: CASLPISGDSPLHF. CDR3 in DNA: TGTGCCAGCCTCCCGATTTCAGGCGATTCACCCCTCCACTTT.

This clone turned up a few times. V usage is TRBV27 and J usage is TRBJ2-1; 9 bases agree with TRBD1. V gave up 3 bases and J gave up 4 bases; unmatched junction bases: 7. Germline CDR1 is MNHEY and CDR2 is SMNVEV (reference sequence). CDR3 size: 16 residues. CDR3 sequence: CASSLLTGGGYNEQFF. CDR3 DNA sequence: TGTGCCAGCAGTTTGCTCACAGGGGGCGGTTACAATGAGCAGTTCTTC.

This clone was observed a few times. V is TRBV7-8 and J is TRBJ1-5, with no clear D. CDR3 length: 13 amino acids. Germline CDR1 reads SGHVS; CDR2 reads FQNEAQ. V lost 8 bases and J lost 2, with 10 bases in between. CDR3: CASGQDRNQPQHF. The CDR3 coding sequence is TGTGCCAGCGGGCAGGATCGCAATCAGCCCCAGCATTTT.

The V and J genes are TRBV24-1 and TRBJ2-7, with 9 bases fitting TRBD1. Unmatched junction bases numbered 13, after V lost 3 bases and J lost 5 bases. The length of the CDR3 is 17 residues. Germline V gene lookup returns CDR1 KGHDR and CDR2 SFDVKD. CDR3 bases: TGTGCCACCAGTGATCCGGGGGCGGGACAGGGAATCCACGAGCAGTACTTC. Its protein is CATSDPGAGQGIHEQYF.

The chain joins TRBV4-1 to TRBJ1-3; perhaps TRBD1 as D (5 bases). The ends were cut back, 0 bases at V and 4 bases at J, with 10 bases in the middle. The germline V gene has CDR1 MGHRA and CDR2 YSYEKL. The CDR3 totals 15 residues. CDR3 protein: CASSQDMGLGNTIYF. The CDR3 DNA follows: TGCGCCAGCAGCCAAGATATGGGGCTAGGAAACACCATATATTTT.

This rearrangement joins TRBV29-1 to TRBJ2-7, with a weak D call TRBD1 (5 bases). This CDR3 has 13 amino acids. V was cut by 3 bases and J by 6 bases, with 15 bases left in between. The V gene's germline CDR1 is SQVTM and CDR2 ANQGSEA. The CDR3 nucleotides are TGCAGCGTTGAGGAGAACCAGGGTGGCGAGCAGTACTTC. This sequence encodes CSVEENQGGEQYF.

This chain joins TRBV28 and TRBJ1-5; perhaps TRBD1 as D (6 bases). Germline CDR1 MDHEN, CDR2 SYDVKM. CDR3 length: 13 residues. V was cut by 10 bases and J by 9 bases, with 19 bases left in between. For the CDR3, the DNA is TGTGCCACCCGCCCCAGGGGAGATCCGCCCCAGCATTTT. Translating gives CATRPRGDPPQHF.

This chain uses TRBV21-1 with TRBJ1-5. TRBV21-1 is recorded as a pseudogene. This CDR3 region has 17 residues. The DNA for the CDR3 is TGTGCCAGCAGCAAAGACTTGGGTCGACTTATGGATCAGCCCCAGCATTTT. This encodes CASSKDLGRLMDQPQHF.

CDR3 bases: TGTGCCAGCAGCCAAACTAGGACAGGCGGCTATGGCTACACCTTC. This codes for CASSQTRTGGYGYTF. The V and J genes are TRBV14 and TRBJ1-2; 7 nucleotides agree with TRBD1. J gave up 4 bases and V 2 bases, and 7 bases lay outside the gene matches. Germline CDR1 is SGHDN and CDR2 is FVKESK. The CDR3 runs 15 residues.

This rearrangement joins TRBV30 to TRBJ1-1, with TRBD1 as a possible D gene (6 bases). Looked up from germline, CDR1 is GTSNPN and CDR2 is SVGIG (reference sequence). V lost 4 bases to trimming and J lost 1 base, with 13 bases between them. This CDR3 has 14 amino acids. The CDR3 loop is CAWMITGTNTEAFF. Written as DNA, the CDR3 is TGTGCCTGGATGATTACAGGGACGAACACTGAAGCTTTCTTT.

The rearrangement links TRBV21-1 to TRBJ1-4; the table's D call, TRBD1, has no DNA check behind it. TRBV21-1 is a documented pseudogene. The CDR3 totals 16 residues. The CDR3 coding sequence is TGTGCCAGCAGCCCCCTGTGGGACATCGTTTGGGAAAAACTGTTTTTT. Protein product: CASSPLWDIVWEKLFF.

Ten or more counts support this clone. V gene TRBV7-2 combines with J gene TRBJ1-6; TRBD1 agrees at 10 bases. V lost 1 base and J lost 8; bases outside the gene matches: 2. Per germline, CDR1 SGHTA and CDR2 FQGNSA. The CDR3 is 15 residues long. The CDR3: CASSLGTGGYSPLHF. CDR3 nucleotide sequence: TGTGCCAGCAGCTTAGGGACAGGGGGTTATTCACCCCTCCACTTT.

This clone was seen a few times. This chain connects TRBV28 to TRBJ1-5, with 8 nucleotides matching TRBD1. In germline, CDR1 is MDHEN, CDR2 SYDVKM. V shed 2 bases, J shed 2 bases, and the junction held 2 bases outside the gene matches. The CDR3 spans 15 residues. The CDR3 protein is CASSLADRGNQPQHF. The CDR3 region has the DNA TGTGCCAGCAGTTTAGCGGACAGGGGCAATCAGCCCCAGCATTTT.

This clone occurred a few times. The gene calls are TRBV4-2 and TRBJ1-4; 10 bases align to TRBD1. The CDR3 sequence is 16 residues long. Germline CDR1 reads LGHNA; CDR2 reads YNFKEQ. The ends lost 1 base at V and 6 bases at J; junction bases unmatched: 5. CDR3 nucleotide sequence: TGTGCCAGCAGCCAAGTCCCGGGACAGGGGTATGAAAAACTGTTTTTT. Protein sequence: CASSQVPGQGYEKLFF.

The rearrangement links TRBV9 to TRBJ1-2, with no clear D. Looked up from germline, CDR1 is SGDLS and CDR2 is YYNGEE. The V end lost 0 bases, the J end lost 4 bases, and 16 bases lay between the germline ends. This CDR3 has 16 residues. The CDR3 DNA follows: TGTGCCAGCAGCGTAGCTGAGAGGGTTCCCCTCTATGGCTACACCTTC. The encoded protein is CASSVAERVPLYGYTF.

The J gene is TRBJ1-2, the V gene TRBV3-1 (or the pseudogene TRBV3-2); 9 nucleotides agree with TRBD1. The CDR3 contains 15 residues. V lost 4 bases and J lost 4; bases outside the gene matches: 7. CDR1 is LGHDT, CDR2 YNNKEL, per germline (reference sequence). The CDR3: CASSPRDRVGYGYTF. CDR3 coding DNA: TGTGCCAGCAGCCCCCGGGACAGGGTTGGCTATGGCTACACCTTC.

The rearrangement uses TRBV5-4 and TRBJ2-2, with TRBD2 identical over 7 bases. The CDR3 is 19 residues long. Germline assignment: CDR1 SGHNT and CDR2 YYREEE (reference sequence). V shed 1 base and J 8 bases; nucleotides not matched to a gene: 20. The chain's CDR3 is CASSLKDPGLPAWGGELFF. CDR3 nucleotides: TGTGCCAGCAGCTTGAAGGATCCGGGACTACCTGCTTGGGGTGGGGAGCTGTTTTTT.

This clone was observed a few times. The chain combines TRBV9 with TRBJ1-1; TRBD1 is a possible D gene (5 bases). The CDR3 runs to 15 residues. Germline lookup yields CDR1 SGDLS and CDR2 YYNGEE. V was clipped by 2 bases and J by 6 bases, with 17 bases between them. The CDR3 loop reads CASSVSGQSVSEAFF. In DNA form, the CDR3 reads TGTGCCAGCAGCGTTTCTGGACAAAGTGTGTCTGAAGCTTTCTTT.

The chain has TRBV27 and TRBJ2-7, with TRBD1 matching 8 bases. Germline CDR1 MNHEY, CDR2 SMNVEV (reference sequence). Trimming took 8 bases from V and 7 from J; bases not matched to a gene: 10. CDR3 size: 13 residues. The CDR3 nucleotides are TGTGCCAGCCGTACAGGGGGTGAGGGGGAGCAGTACTTC. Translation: CASRTGGEGEQYF.

The CDR3 region has the DNA TGTGCCAGCAGCTTAGGCTCTAGTCCCCCTGAAGCTTTCTTT. Protein product: CASSLGSSPPEAFF. V usage is TRBV11-2 and J usage is TRBJ1-1; D is uncertain. Trimming cost V 1 base and J 6 bases, with 12 bases left between them. This CDR3 contains 14 residues. The germline gives CDR1 SGHAT, CDR2 FQNNGV.

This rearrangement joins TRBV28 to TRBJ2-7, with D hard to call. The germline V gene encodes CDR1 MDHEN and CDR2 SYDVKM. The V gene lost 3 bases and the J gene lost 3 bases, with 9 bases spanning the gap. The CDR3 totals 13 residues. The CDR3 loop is CASSLRQNYEQYF. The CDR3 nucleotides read TGTGCCAGCAGTTTGCGGCAGAACTACGAGCAGTACTTC.

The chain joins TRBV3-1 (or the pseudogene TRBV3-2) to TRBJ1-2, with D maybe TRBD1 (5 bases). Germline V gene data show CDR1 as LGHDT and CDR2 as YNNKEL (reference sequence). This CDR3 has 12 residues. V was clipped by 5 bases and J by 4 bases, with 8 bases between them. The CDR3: CASSEGLYGYTF. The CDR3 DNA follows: TGTGCCAGCAGCGAGGGACTCTATGGCTACACCTTC.